This T cell receptor beta chain comes out of a study of cytomegalovirus exposure and HLA in healthy donors. About the study: About 180 million T cells yielded around 100 million unique TCR beta sequences, as an earlier analysis found.

Use of 60 Vbeta and 13 Jbeta primers characterized the PCR. TCRdb's table, derived via immunoSEQ multiplex PCR, lists solely in-frame clones and lacks some. The sample records 150,000 to 200,000 clones, roughly 73% being singletons. Turning to this clone: Its target is not known. Compared with germline, one end of the junction differs, possibly owing to a read error.

General study results and limits: Presence/absence analyses took donor sequencing depth as roughly uniform.

The sample consisted of PBMCs. This TCR derives from a middle-aged woman in good health and CMV-seropositive.

This CDR3 is CASSEGVPPYERYF. In DNA, the CDR3 is TGTGCCAGCAGTGAAGGTGTCCCCCCCTACGAGCGGTACTTC. The chain employs TRBV2 and TRBJ2-7, with D unclear. This CDR3 comprises 14 residues. Germline loops: CDR1 SNHLY, CDR2 FYNNEI.